These 27 T cell receptor beta chains came from one sample sequenced in a study of blood T cells in healthy people across ages. A second PCR of about 7 to 12 cycles used a sample-barcoded 5' primer and a J-beta primer mix. Using its own MiXCR run on the 5' RACE reads, TCRdb lists one record per CDR3 protein. Of about 970,000 distinct CDR3 sequences in the sample, just over 50% were seen once. Sequencing input: blood. The receptors shown here come from a woman aged 60-75 years in good health.

This rearrangement joins TRBV7-9 to TRBJ2-3; no reliable D call. The germline V gene has CDR1 SEHNR and CDR2 FQNEAQ (reference sequence). This CDR3 has 16 amino acids. V was trimmed by 4 bases and J by 0 bases, leaving 14 bases between them. The CDR3 nucleotides are TGTGCCAGCAGCTCTACGATATCGCGAAGCACAGATACGCAGTATTTT. Translation: CASSSTISRSTDTQYF.

This chain joins TRBV5-1 and TRBJ2-5, with 8 bases lining up with TRBD1. Gene TRBJ2-7 matches the end of the DNA better, so the J call may be wrong. Germline V gene data show CDR1 as SGHRS and CDR2 as YFSETQ. The length of the CDR3 is 13 residues. CDR3 sequence: CASGRQGRREQYF. DNA for the CDR3: TGCGCCAGCGGAAGACAGGGGAGGCGCGAGCAGTACTTC.

This clonotype was picked up one time. An end of the junction differs from the germline gene, which may be a read error. The J gene is TRBJ1-2, the V gene TRBV4-1; D is unclear. Germline V CDR1 and CDR2: MGHRA, YSYEKL. The CDR3 is made up of 14 amino acids. The DNA for the CDR3 is TGCGCCAGCAGCCAAGTTCCGGGAAACTATGACTACACCTTC. As protein: CASSQVPGNYDYTF.

The rearrangement uses TRBV7-9 and TRBJ2-1; no definite D call. The CDR3 has 15 residues. With 7 bases removed from V and 6 bases from J, the gap between germline ends came to 19 bases. Germline V gene lookup returns CDR1 SEHNR and CDR2 FQNEAQ (reference sequence). The CDR3 DNA is TGTGCCAGCACCGTTTCCGAGTGGGTGTTCAATGAGCAGTTCTTC. This codes for CASTVSEWVFNEQFF.

Regarding this clonotype: Germline and junction disagree at one end, which may indicate a read error. J is TRBJ2-4 and V is TRBV15, with D tentatively TRBD2 (5 bases). The J call may be wrong; the DNA end is better matched by TRBJ2-7. The CDR3 consists of 16 residues. Germline CDR1 reads LNHNV; CDR2 reads YYDKDF (reference sequence). CDR3 in DNA: TGTGTCACCAGCAGCGGTGTACTCCCGGGCCAATACGAGCAGTACTTC. The encoded protein is CVTSSGVLPGQYEQYF.

The rearrangement uses TRBV13 and TRBJ2-7, with 14 positions matching TRBD2. V was clipped by 5 bases and J by 4 bases; unmatched bases: 7. The CDR3 runs to 16 residues. Germline-derived CDR1 and CDR2 are PRHDT and FYEKMQ (reference sequence). CDR3 nucleotides: TGTGCCAGCAGCGGTCCGGGACTAGCGGGAGTTTACGAGCAGTACTTC. This codes for CASSGPGLAGVYEQYF.

CDR3 region: CASSLAATSGGSYEQYF. The CDR3 DNA reads as TGTGCCAGCAGCTTAGCGGCAACTAGCGGGGGCTCCTACGAGCAGTACTTC. The chain combines TRBV7-2 with TRBJ2-7; 11 nucleotides line up with TRBD2. CDR1 is SGHTA and CDR2 is FQGNSA in the germline V gene. The CDR3 loop spans 17 amino acids. The ends lost 0 bases at V and 0 bases at J; junction bases unmatched: 4.

This clonotype has a handful of counts. This chain joins TRBV7-8 and TRBJ2-7, with D perhaps TRBD2 (6 bases). Trimming pared 8 bases from V and 6 bases from J, leaving 17 bases between. Germline-derived CDR1 and CDR2 are SGHVS and FQNEAQ. The CDR3 is made up of 13 amino acids. The CDR3 sequence is CASSTTTGGEQYF. For the CDR3, the DNA is TGTGCCAGCTCCACTACCACCGGGGGCGAGCAGTACTTC.

The sample holds a few counts of this clonotype. This rearrangement joins TRBV20-1 to TRBJ2-7; 9 positions agree with TRBD2. Germline values: CDR1 DFQATT, CDR2 SNEGSKA (reference sequence). The trim removed 0 bases at V and 4 bases at J, leaving 10 bases unmatched. The CDR3 covers 16 residues. The CDR3 region is CSARDRGRALEYEQYF. CDR3 DNA: TGCAGTGCTAGAGATCGCGGGAGGGCCCTCGAGTACGAGCAGTACTTC.

The chain has TRBV2 and TRBJ2-1; 9 bases agree with TRBD2. CDR3 length equals 16 residues. The trim removed 3 bases at V and 5 bases at J, leaving 8 bases unmatched. CDR1 and CDR2 (germline): SNHLY, FYNNEI. CDR3: CASSDTRTSAHNEQFF. CDR3 in DNA: TGTGCCAGCAGTGATACCCGGACTAGCGCGCACAATGAGCAGTTCTTC. The full variable domain, with the rest looked up from reference TRBV2 and TRBJ2-1, is EPEVTQTPSHQVTQMGQEVILRCVPISNHLYFYWYRQILGQKVEFLVSFYNNEISEKSEIFDDQFSVERPDGSNFTLKIRSTKLEDSAMYFCASSDTRTSAHNEQFFGPGTRLTVL.

This clonotype was seen only a few times. Here the CDR3 DNA reads TGTGCCAGCAGTTACTCGTATCGTCGGGCCAAAAACATTCAGTACTTC. Its translation is CASSYSYRRAKNIQYF. This chain uses TRBV6-6 with TRBJ2-4; D call uncertain. The CDR3 is 16 residues long. Germline CDR1 and CDR2: MNHNY and SVGAGI (reference sequence). The ends were cut back, 0 bases at V and 1 base at J, with 10 bases in the middle.

Only one count was recorded for this clonotype. The chain employs TRBV24-1 and TRBJ2-7; TRBD2 matches 8 bases. CDR3 length: 13 residues. Germline V gene sequence: CDR1 KGHDR, CDR2 SFDVKD. J lost 3 bases, V lost 8 bases, and 5 bases had no gene match. The CDR3 nucleotides are TGTGCCACCACACGCGGGGGGAGCTACGAGCAGTACTTC. Translation gives CATTRGGSYEQYF.

The CDR3 region has the DNA TGCAGTGCTCACCTTGGACAGGGGGGCAGATACGAGCAGTACTTC. Amino acid sequence: CSAHLGQGGRYEQYF. The chain couples TRBV20-1 to TRBJ2-5; TRBD1 agrees at 10 bases. The J call is doubtful: the DNA matches TRBJ2-7 better. Germline CDR1 DFQATT, CDR2 SNEGSKA (reference sequence). The CDR3 is made up of 15 amino acids.

This chain joins TRBV6-5 and TRBJ2-7; tentatively, D is TRBD2 (6 bases). The J call may be incorrect, as the DNA end agrees better with TRBJ2-5. This CDR3 is 14 amino acids long. Germline CDR1 reads MNHEY; CDR2 reads SVGAGI. The CDR3 loop reads CASRRSEGGETQYF. The CDR3 region has the DNA TGTGCCAGCAGGAGATCGGAGGGCGGGGAGACCCAGTACTTC.

V usage is TRBV7-2 and J usage is TRBJ1-2, with 9 nucleotides matching TRBD1. CDR1 SGHTA and CDR2 FQGNSA come from the germline V gene. The CDR3 runs to 13 residues. J lost 7 bases, V lost 7 bases, and 7 bases had no gene match. CDR3: CASNSDRGIGYTF. In DNA, the CDR3 is TGTGCCAGCAACTCGGACAGGGGAATTGGCTACACCTTC.

This clonotype was observed a few times. The chain couples TRBV5-1 to TRBJ1-4; tentatively, D is TRBD1 (6 bases). This CDR3 spans 17 amino acids. Deletions cut 0 bases from V and 0 bases from J, with 12 bases between. In germline, CDR1 is SGHRS, CDR2 YFSETQ. CDR3 DNA sequence: TGCGCCAGCAGCTTGGTGGGTCCAGGGGCAACTAATGAAAAACTGTTTTTT. It specifies CASSLVGPGATNEKLFF.

The genes are TRBV5-1 and TRBJ2-5, with 10 bases aligning to TRBD1. This CDR3 is built from 15 residues. Germline V CDR1 and CDR2: SGHRS, YFSETQ. V trimming: 4 bases; J trimming: 4 bases; junction bases outside the gene matches: 7. The CDR3 nucleotides read TGCGCCAGCAGCAAGGACAGGGGGATTATAGAGACCCAGTACTTC. Its protein product is CASSKDRGIIETQYF. The complete variable domain, with remaining parts taken from reference TRBV5-1 and TRBJ2-5, reads KAGVTQTPRYLIKTRGQQVTLSCSPISGHRSVSWYQQTPGQGLQFLFEYFSETQRNKGNFPGRFSGRQFSNSRSEMNVSTLELGDSALYLCASSKDRGIIETQYFGPGTRLLVL.

A few counts support this clonotype. V gene TRBV6-2 or TRBV6-3 combines with J gene TRBJ1-5; no definite D call. The CDR3 is 13 amino acids. From germline, CDR1 is MNHEY and CDR2 SVGEGT. The ends were cut back, 6 bases at V and 6 bases at J, with 12 bases in the middle. CDR3 nucleotides: TGTGCCAGCAGCTCTCGGGCAAGTCAGCCCCAGCATTTT. Amino acids: CASSSRASQPQHF.

The V gene is TRBV4-3, the J gene TRBJ2-1; D not resolved. Germline loops: CDR1 LGHNA, CDR2 YSLEER. This CDR3 is 14 amino acids long. With 0 bases removed from V and 9 bases from J, the gap between germline ends came to 12 bases. CDR3 loop: CASSQDLAFREQFF. The CDR3 DNA reads as TGCGCCAGCAGCCAAGATTTAGCATTCCGTGAGCAGTTCTTC.

This clonotype was recorded only once. The gene calls are TRBV20-1 and TRBJ1-5; D ambiguous. V lost 0 bases to trimming and J lost 4 bases, with 10 bases between them. The CDR3 runs 14 residues. Germline V gene sequence: CDR1 DFQATT, CDR2 SNEGSKA (reference sequence). CDR3 region: CSAREVAKNQPQHF. The CDR3 nucleotides are TGCAGTGCTAGAGAGGTGGCAAAAAATCAGCCCCAGCATTTT.

The rearrangement links TRBV9 to TRBJ2-7, with 8 nucleotides matching TRBD2. The CDR3 runs to 16 residues. Germline CDR1 and CDR2: SGDLS and YYNGEE. J gave up 6 bases and V 0 bases, and 11 bases lay outside the gene matches. The CDR3 is CASSVAPQREFREQYF. The CDR3 DNA reads TGTGCCAGCAGCGTAGCTCCCCAGCGGGAGTTTCGCGAGCAGTACTTC. The whole variable domain, remainder taken from reference TRBV9 and TRBJ2-7, is DSGVTQTPKHLITATGQRVTLRCSPRSGDLSVYWYQQSLDQGLQFLIQYYNGEERAKGNILERFSAQQFPDLHSELNLSSLELGDSALYFCASSVAPQREFREQYFGPGTRLTVT.

The chain recombines TRBV29-1 with TRBJ2-4; unclear D gene. The end of the DNA aligns better with TRBJ2-7, so the J call may be wrong. Germline loops: CDR1 SQVTM, CDR2 ANQGSEA. This CDR3 is 17 amino acids long. CDR3 sequence reads: CSVEDRASPTNSYEQYF. The CDR3 DNA is TGCAGCGTTGAAGATAGGGCAAGCCCAACCAACTCCTACGAGCAGTACTTC.

This rearrangement joins TRBV28 to TRBJ2-1; D might be TRBD2 (5 bases). Trimming cost V 4 bases and J 5 bases, with 12 bases left between them. CDR3 length equals 14 residues. In germline, CDR1 is MDHEN, CDR2 SYDVKM. CDR3 in DNA: TGTGCCAGCAGTTCATTAGCGAATGACAATGAGCAGTTCTTC. It specifies CASSSLANDNEQFF.

As DNA, the CDR3 is TGTGCCAGCAGGGAGGGACTAGCGGGAGGAGGTGATGAGCAGTACTTC. It is translated as CASREGLAGGGDEQYF. The chain combines TRBV25-1 with TRBJ2-1, with 15 bases identical to TRBD2. The DNA end favors TRBJ2-7, so the J call may be wrong. Germline lookup yields CDR1 MGHDK and CDR2 SYGVNS. This CDR3 has 16 residues.

V and J are TRBV10-1 and TRBJ2-3, with TRBD2 as a possible D gene (5 bases). The CDR3 loop spans 14 amino acids. The V gene lost 6 bases and the J gene lost 6 bases, with 16 bases spanning the gap. Germline V gene sequence: CDR1 WNHNN, CDR2 SYGVQD (reference sequence). For the CDR3, the DNA is TGCGCCAGCAGGAGGGATTCCGGTTTGGATACGCAGTATTTT. It translates to CASRRDSGLDTQYF.

The V and J genes are TRBV6-2 or TRBV6-3 and TRBJ2-7; D perhaps matches TRBD1 (6 bases). CDR1 is MNHEY and CDR2 is SVGEGT in the germline V gene. CDR3 length equals 13 residues. The V end was cut by 6 bases, the J end by 5 bases, with 14 bases between. The CDR3 loop is CASRRTEGHEQYF. The CDR3 coding sequence is TGTGCCAGCAGAAGGACAGAGGGGCACGAGCAGTACTTC.

The chain joins TRBV10-1 to TRBJ2-3; 7 bases are shared with TRBD2. Germline V lookup: CDR1 WNHNN, CDR2 SYGVQD (reference sequence). There are 15 residues in the CDR3. The V and J ends lost 4 bases and 1 base, in that order; junction bases with no gene match: 5. In nucleotides, the CDR3 is TGCGCCAGCAGTGCTCGGGCGGGAGGCACAGATACGCAGTATTTT. This gives the protein CASSARAGGTDTQYF.